These 14 T cell receptor beta chains originate from one sample sequenced in a study of blood T cell repertoires in COVID-19. Only in-frame clones appear in the TCRdb table, and some are missing; sequencing was by immunoSEQ multiplex PCR. The table shows around 270,000 clones, with 84% occurring only once. The specimen sequenced was peripheral blood. Source of these receptors: a woman aged 40 to 49 who had recovered from COVID-19.

V gene TRBV3-1 (or the pseudogene TRBV3-2) combines with J gene TRBJ1-2; TRBD1 matches 9 bases. The length of the CDR3 is 16 residues. Unmatched junction bases numbered 10, after V lost 1 base and J lost 7 bases. Per germline, CDR1 LGHDT and CDR2 YNNKEL (reference sequence). The CDR3 region is CASSQVSGTGSFGYTF. CDR3 nucleotide sequence: TGTGCCAGCAGCCAAGTTTCCGGGACAGGGTCTTTTGGCTACACCTTC.

The chain couples TRBV28 to TRBJ1-1, with TRBD1 as a possible D gene (6 bases). V lost 3 bases and J 0 bases, leaving 11 bases between the germline ends. Looked up from germline, CDR1 is MDHEN and CDR2 is SYDVKM. This CDR3 region has 15 residues. CDR3 sequence (DNA): TGTGCCAGCAGTTTGAGGGGGGGGATGAACACTGAAGCTTTCTTT. Translation: CASSLRGGMNTEAFF.

The V and J genes are TRBV6-5 and TRBJ1-4; TRBD1 matches 7 bases. CDR3 size: 14 residues. Germline assignment: CDR1 MNHEY and CDR2 SVGAGI. V lost 6 bases to trimming and J lost 4 bases; unmatched junction nucleotides: 5. The CDR3 coding sequence is TGTGCCAGCAGACCAGGGACAGTTAATGAAAAACTGTTTTTT. Protein: CASRPGTVNEKLFF.

The rearrangement uses TRBV4-1 and TRBJ2-7, with D maybe TRBD2 (6 bases). Germline assignment: CDR1 MGHRA and CDR2 YSYEKL. The CDR3 is 15 amino acids. V was clipped by 3 bases and J by 7 bases, with 19 bases between them. The CDR3 nucleotides read TGCGCCAGCAGCCAGATCCGGGAGCCAGGGAAAGAGCAGTACTTC. It translates to CASSQIREPGKEQYF.

This clone was observed once. This rearrangement joins TRBV5-4 to TRBJ1-2; a possible D gene is TRBD1 (5 bases). Germline loops: CDR1 SGHNT, CDR2 YYREEE (reference sequence). V lost 0 bases and J lost 5, with 8 bases in between. The CDR3 runs 13 residues. The CDR3 protein is CASSLGGSYGYTF. The CDR3 nucleotides read TGTGCCAGCAGCTTGGGGGGCTCTTATGGCTACACCTTC. Looking up the rest from reference TRBV5-4 and TRBJ1-2 gives the full variable domain: ETGVTQSPTHLIKTRGQQVTLRCSSQSGHNTVSWYQQALGQGPQFIFQYYREEENGRGNFPPRFSGLQFPNYSSELNVNALELDDSALYLCASSLGGSYGYTFGSGTRLTVV.

V usage is TRBV7-9 and J usage is TRBJ2-1; 9 bases match TRBD1. CDR3 length: 15 residues. Germline V gene data show CDR1 as SEHNR and CDR2 as FQNEAQ (reference sequence). Trimming at V came to 4 bases and at J to 3 bases, leaving 4 bases not matched to a gene. Here the CDR3 DNA reads TGTGCCAGCAGCTACCGGGACAGGGACTACAATGAGCAGTTCTTC. Protein product: CASSYRDRDYNEQFF.

The rearrangement links TRBV7-2 to TRBJ1-3; no clear D gene. The V gene lost 1 base and the J gene lost 2 bases, with 6 bases spanning the gap. Germline V gene lookup returns CDR1 SGHTA and CDR2 FQGNSA. The CDR3 length is 14 residues. CDR3 nucleotide sequence: TGTGCCAGCAGCTTAGGCAGTACTGGAAACACCATATATTTT. Its translation: CASSLGSTGNTIYF.

This sequence joins TRBV6-4 and TRBJ1-2; 7 bases fit TRBD1. Trimming removed 4 bases from V and 1 base from J; junction bases left unmatched: 0. The CDR3 is made up of 13 amino acids. Looked up from germline, CDR1 is MRHNA and CDR2 is SNTAGT. This CDR3 reads CASSAGGNYGYTF. The CDR3 nucleotides read TGTGCCAGCAGTGCAGGGGGTAACTATGGCTACACCTTC.

The rearrangement uses TRBV5-1 and TRBJ1-1; perhaps TRBD1 as D (6 bases). The germline V and J ends were trimmed by 4 bases and 3 bases, with 13 bases remaining between them. Germline assignment: CDR1 SGHRS and CDR2 YFSETQ. This CDR3 spans 14 amino acids. The CDR3 coding sequence is TGCGCCAGCAGCCGAGGGGGAAGGGACACTGAAGCTTTCTTT. Protein sequence: CASSRGGRDTEAFF.

Of note for this clone: The sample holds other DNA sequences that translate to the same CDR3. The V call is TRBV24-1, the J call TRBJ1-4, with 9 bases that match TRBD1. CDR3 size: 15 residues. Germline-derived CDR1 and CDR2 are KGHDR and SFDVKD. V shed 4 bases, J shed 8 bases, and the junction held 7 bases outside the gene matches. The CDR3 sequence is CATSDPGQGDEKLFF. The CDR3 DNA reads TGTGCCACCAGTGACCCGGGACAGGGAGACGAAAAACTGTTTTTT.

This chain uses TRBV2 with TRBJ1-1; D call uncertain. This CDR3 spans 17 amino acids. The germline gives CDR1 SNHLY, CDR2 FYNNEI. Deletions cut 8 bases from V and 0 bases from J, with 22 bases between. DNA of the CDR3: TGTGCCAGCGTCCCTTGGAGAGGGCGCCGAATGAACACTGAAGCTTTCTTT. It translates to CASVPWRGRRMNTEAFF.

V and J are TRBV19 and TRBJ1-5; a possible D gene is TRBD1 (6 bases). Trimming took off 5 bases at V and 4 bases at J, with 12 bases between the two ends. The germline CDR1 and CDR2 sequences are LNHDA and SQIVND (reference sequence). This CDR3 is 14 amino acids long. Written as DNA, the CDR3 is TGTGCCAGTAGTCCCCAACAGGGAAATCAGCCCCAGCATTTT. It is translated as CASSPQQGNQPQHF. The whole variable domain, remainder taken from reference TRBV19 and TRBJ1-5, is DGGITQSPKYLFRKEGQNVTLSCEQNLNHDAMYWYRQDPGQGLRLIYYSQIVNDFQKGDIAEGYSVSREKKESFPLTVTSAQKNPTAFYLCASSPQQGNQPQHFGDGTRLSIL.

This chain uses TRBV2 with TRBJ1-5; 8 bases align to TRBD1. Germline V gene sequence: CDR1 SNHLY, CDR2 FYNNEI. The trim removed 8 bases at V and 7 bases at J, leaving 7 bases unmatched. The CDR3 covers 13 residues. CDR3 in amino acids: CASDRGSGQPQHF. DNA of the CDR3: TGTGCCAGCGACAGGGGTTCGGGGCAGCCCCAGCATTTT.

This clone came up a few times. The rearrangement joins TRBV2 to TRBJ1-5; 7 bases align to TRBD1. In germline, CDR1 is SNHLY, CDR2 FYNNEI. J gave up 2 bases and V 5 bases, and 3 bases lay outside the gene matches. The length of the CDR3 is 14 residues. CDR3: CASSYDRGNQPQHF. For the CDR3, the DNA is TGTGCCAGCAGTTACGACAGGGGCAATCAGCCCCAGCATTTT.